This T cell receptor beta chain was found in a study of cytomegalovirus exposure and HLA in healthy donors. Study findings and constraints: A highly shared variant cluster was judged a likely technical artifact. The authors enumerated 150 to 200 TCR beta chains as linked to cytomegalovirus.

Everyone who donated was a healthy bone marrow donor. With 1 base removed from V and 8 bases from J, the gap between germline ends came to 17 bases. Germline V CDR1 and CDR2: SGHAT, FQDESV (reference sequence). The CDR3 has 15 amino acids. Primers: 60 Vbeta forward and 13 Jbeta reverse. TCRdb keeps only in-frame clones here, not all; method: immunoSEQ multiplex PCR. The sample holds approximately 120,000 clones, roughly 10% seen once. This clone was picked up a small number of times. Its antigen is still unknown. Source material: PBMCs. The chain combines TRBV11-1 with TRBJ1-2, with no clear D. This TCR was recovered from a woman between 18 and 29 years old in good health and CMV-seropositive. CDR3 sequence reads: CASSLGGSLVGGYTF. The CDR3, as DNA: TGTGCCAGCAGCTTAGGAGGCAGTCTGGTTGGCGGCTACACCTTC.